This record concerns one T cell receptor (beta chain) sequence. Its cognate antigen is unknown. The record originates from a study of T cell repertoires in cytomegalovirus infection. The wider study: Recently identified HLA-C-restricted and well-studied HLA-B-restricted CMV epitopes were used. The public TCR beta signatures pointed to both CMV infection and matching HLA type. Findings and caveats of the study: HLA-C-restricted CMV-specific TCR beta clonotypes were dominant in the ex vivo response. The study identified carriers of CMV plus the relevant HLA from cumulative public TCR beta family frequency.

This CDR3 spans 15 amino acids. The V end lost 4 bases, the J end lost 0 bases, and 10 bases lay between the germline ends. Germline CDR1 MNHEY, CDR2 SMNVEV (reference sequence). TCRdb reanalysed the reads using MiXCR and keeps one entry per CDR3 protein. The sample consists of about 890,000 distinct CDR3 sequences, roughly 31% of them appearing once. The chain combines TRBV27 with TRBJ1-5; D perhaps matches TRBD1 (6 bases). This TCR was sampled from a human donor in good health (CMV status not recorded). Some clones in this sample may be carry-over from other donors' samples. Source: cultured CD8+ T cells from PBMCs, taken from culture after CMV antigen stimulation. CDR3 sequence: CASSWTANSNQPQHF. The DNA of the CDR3 is TGTGCCAGCAGTTGGACAGCGAATAGCAATCAGCCCCAGCATTTT.